This is a list of T cell receptor beta chains from one sample in a study of CD8 T cells in Susac syndrome. TCRdb fed the immunoSEQ multiplex PCR reads into MiXCR, producing one record per CDR3 protein. The profile covers more than 130,000 distinct CDR3 sequences, with 94% appearing a single time and around 0.29% taken by the ten largest. The sequenced sample was CD8+ T cells from PBMCs. The receptors stem from a human donor in good health. CDR3s include the opening cysteine and the closing phenylalanine or tryptophan. The D gene is left open where the match is weak. Some rows have no size entry. The others give once, few or many, or a class for an expanded clone.

v_gene,abundance,d_gene,j_gene,CDR3nt,CDR3aa
TRBV7-8,once,NA,TRBJ1-1,TGTGCCAGCAGCGCTTTGAACACTGAAGCTTTCTTT,CASSALNTEAFF
TRBV28,NA,TRBD1,TRBJ1-1,TGTGCCAGCAGTTTAGTGGGACAGGGCACTGAAGCTTTCTTT,CASSLVGQGTEAFF
TRBV13,NA,NA,TRBJ2-5,TGTGCCAGCAGCTTTAGAGGGGAGACCCAGTACTTC,CASSFRGETQYF
TRBV29-1,few,NA,TRBJ2-7,TGCAGCGTTGCTCCGGCAGGGTCCAGGAGGGAGCAGTACTTC,CSVAPAGSRREQYF
TRBV29-1,NA,TRBD1,TRBJ2-7,TGCAGCGTTGAAGAACCGGGACAGGGGGCTTTCCCCCTACGTAGGGAGCAGTACTTC,CSVEEPGQGAFPLRREQYF
TRBV4-2,few,TRBD1,TRBJ2-7,TGTGCCAGCAGCCCTCAGGACAGGGGGGCCTACGAGCAGTACTTC,CASSPQDRGAYEQYF
TRBV4-1,NA,NA,TRBJ2-7,TGCGCCAGCAGCCAAGATGGGCTAGCCCAGCAGTACTTC,CASSQDGLAQQYF
TRBV28,NA,NA,TRBJ1-2,TGTGCCACCTCCCCTTCACATGGCTACACCTTC,CATSPSHGYTF
TRBV7-9,NA,NA,TRBJ2-1,TGTGCCAGCAGCATAATATGGAGGGATGATGAGCAGTTCTTC,CASSIIWRDDEQFF
TRBV7-9,NA,TRBD2,TRBJ2-1,TGTGCCAGCAGCTCCCCCTTAGCGGGTGGCTCCTACAATGAGCAGTTCTTC,CASSSPLAGGSYNEQFF
TRBV7-2,NA,TRBD2,TRBJ2-1,TGTGCCAGCAGCCACCAGACTAGCGTCTACAATGAGCAGTTCTTC,CASSHQTSVYNEQFF
TRBV7-6,once,NA,TRBJ1-1,TGTGCCAGCAGCTTAGGGGATTTCACTGAAGCTTTCTTT,CASSLGDFTEAFF
TRBV7-6,NA,NA,TRBJ2-1,TGTGCCAGCAGCTTATCCGCCGGCCGGGACGCCCGTTATCTCTTC,CASSLSAGRDARYLF
TRBV7-3,NA,NA,TRBJ1-1,TGTGCCAGCAGCTTAGGGCGGATGAACACTGAAGCTTTCTTT,CASSLGRMNTEAFF
TRBV27,once,TRBD1,TRBJ2-3,TGTGCCAGCACTCGGACAGGGCGGGGAGATACGCAGTATTTT,CASTRTGRGDTQYF
TRBV14,few,NA,TRBJ2-7,TGTGCCAGCAGCCAAGATTGGGACTCCTACGAGCAGTACTTC,CASSQDWDSYEQYF
TRBV28,NA,NA,TRBJ1-1,TGTGCCAGCAGTTTGGAATCGAACACTGAAGCTTTCTTT,CASSLESNTEAFF
TRBV20-1,NA,TRBD2,TRBJ2-7,TGCAGTGCTAAATTCGGGAGGGAGCCGGGGGAGCAGTACTTC,CSAKFGREPGEQYF
TRBV9,NA,TRBD2,TRBJ2-7,TGTGCCAGCAGCCTTGGGGGGGTAAGCTACGAGCAGTACTTC,CASSLGGVSYEQYF
TRBV6-2/TRBV6-3,NA,NA,TRBJ1-1,TGTGCCAGCACCCTGGCAGGGAGGAACACTGAAGCTTTCTTT,CASTLAGRNTEAFF
TRBV15,NA,TRBD2,TRBJ2-1,TGTGCCACCAGCAGAGGCGTAGCGGGGGGGAGCAATGAGCAGTTCTTC,CATSRGVAGGSNEQFF
TRBV10-3,once,TRBD2,TRBJ2-7,TGTGCCACCACAGCGGGAATGGGCTACGAGCAGTACTTC,CATTAGMGYEQYF
TRBV9,NA,NA,TRBJ2-3,TGTGCCAGCAGCGTACACAGCGGGCCGGCAGATACGCAGTATTTT,CASSVHSGPADTQYF
TRBV5-6,NA,TRBD2,TRBJ2-7,TGTGCCAGCAGCTCTTTAGCGGGATCATATCCTTACGAGCAGTACTTC,CASSSLAGSYPYEQYF
TRBV29-1,NA,NA,TRBJ2-5,TGCAGCGTTGAACCTTCTCTTCAAGAGACCCAGTACTTC,CSVEPSLQETQYF
TRBV7-9,NA,NA,TRBJ2-7,TGTGCCAGCAGCCGGAGGGAGGAAACCTACGAGCAGTACTTC,CASSRREETYEQYF
TRBV29-1,NA,NA,TRBJ1-1,TGCAGCGTTGAATTAGGTGGTCACACTGAAGCTTTCTTT,CSVELGGHTEAFF
TRBV5-4,once,NA,TRBJ2-7,TGTGCCAGCAGCCCGGGGGTGGCACAAACTTTCTCCTACGAGCAGTACTTC,CASSPGVAQTFSYEQYF
TRBV9,NA,NA,TRBJ2-7,TGTGCCAGCAGCAACCTTTACGAGCAGTACTTC,CASSNLYEQYF
TRBV3-1,NA,NA,TRBJ2-5,TGTGCCACCTCGTTGCGGGGGCGGCAAGAGACCCAGTACTTC,CATSLRGRQETQYF
TRBV14,once,NA,TRBJ2-1,TGTGCCAGCAGCCAAGAGTGGGTAAGCTCCTACAATGAGCAGTTCTTC,CASSQEWVSSYNEQFF
TRBV29-1,once,TRBD2,TRBJ2-1,TGCAGCGTTGAAGGTGGGGGGGAGAGCTCCTACAATGAGCAGTTCTTC,CSVEGGGESSYNEQFF
TRBV25-1,NA,TRBD1,TRBJ2-3,TGTGCCAGCAGTGAAGGGCAGGGGGTCGCAGATACGCAGTATTTT,CASSEGQGVADTQYF
TRBV24-1,NA,NA,TRBJ2-1,TGTGCCACCAGTGATTTGGAGGCTCCGATAGAGCAGTTCTTC,CATSDLEAPIEQFF
TRBV7-2,NA,NA,TRBJ2-7,TGTGCCAGCAGCCCCACTATCTACGAGCAGTACTTC,CASSPTIYEQYF
TRBV24-1,NA,TRBD2,TRBJ2-3,TGTGCCACCAGTGACAGACTAGCAGGCCTCCCCACAGATACGCAGTATTTT,CATSDRLAGLPTDTQYF
TRBV15,NA,TRBD1,TRBJ1-1,TGTGCCACCAGCAGAAACAGGGGGCTGGGAACTGAAGCTTTCTTT,CATSRNRGLGTEAFF
TRBV24-1,NA,NA,TRBJ2-3,TGTGCCACCAGTGATTTCGGGATGGATACGCAGTATTTT,CATSDFGMDTQYF
TRBV12-3/TRBV12-4,once,NA,TRBJ1-4,TGTGCCAGCACCTTCGGTACGGCAACTAATGAAAAACTGTTTTTT,CASTFGTATNEKLFF
TRBV7-9,NA,TRBD2,TRBJ2-7,TGTGCCAGCAGCTCCTGGACTAGCGGGAGGGTGGGGGAGCAGTACTTC,CASSSWTSGRVGEQYF
TRBV6-5,NA,TRBD2,TRBJ2-1,TGTGCCACCAGTGGTGCGGGAGAGAGCGATGAGCAGTTCTTC,CATSGAGESDEQFF
TRBV4-3,NA,TRBD2,TRBJ2-5,TGCGCCAGCAGCCAACTAGCGGGGACGATCCAAGAGACCCAGTACTTC,CASSQLAGTIQETQYF
TRBV27,NA,TRBD1,TRBJ1-2,TGTGCCAGCAGTTTCTCACAGGGGGCGCGGAACTATGGCTACACCTTC,CASSFSQGARNYGYTF
TRBV1,NA,NA,TRBJ1-5,TGCACCAGCACCCCAGGGGCTGAGGGCAATCAGCCCCAGCATTTT,CTSTPGAEGNQPQHF
TRBV2,NA,NA,TRBJ2-1,TGTGCCAGCAGTGAAACCAACTACAATGAGCAGTTCTTC,CASSETNYNEQFF
TRBV12-3/TRBV12-4,NA,TRBD2,TRBJ2-3,TGTGCCAGCAGTTTGACTAGCGACACAGATACGCAGTATTTT,CASSLTSDTDTQYF
TRBV3-1,NA,NA,TRBJ2-5,TGTGCCAGCAGCCATGTGCTCGCGGGGAAAGAGACCCAGTACTTC,CASSHVLAGKETQYF
TRBV29-1,NA,NA,TRBJ2-3,TGCAGCGTTGAAGGATCCCAGGAGGGCACAGATACGCAGTATTTT,CSVEGSQEGTDTQYF
TRBV27,NA,NA,TRBJ2-3,TGTGCCAGCAGTTCACAGGTGACAGATACGCAGTATTTT,CASSSQVTDTQYF
TRBV12-3/TRBV12-4,NA,TRBD2,TRBJ2-3,TGTGCCAGCAGTTACCCAGCGGGAATGACAGATACGCAGTATTTT,CASSYPAGMTDTQYF
TRBV20-1,once,TRBD1,TRBJ1-4,TGCAGTGCAACGACAGGGGGCGCGGTGGCTAATGAAAAACTGTTTTTT,CSATTGGAVANEKLFF
TRBV10-3,NA,TRBD1,TRBJ1-2,TGTGCCACCGGAACCGGGACAGCCGATGGCTACACCTTC,CATGTGTADGYTF
TRBV9,NA,NA,TRBJ1-1,TGTGCCAGCAGCGAAGACGGAAGTGAAGCTTTCTTT,CASSEDGSEAFF